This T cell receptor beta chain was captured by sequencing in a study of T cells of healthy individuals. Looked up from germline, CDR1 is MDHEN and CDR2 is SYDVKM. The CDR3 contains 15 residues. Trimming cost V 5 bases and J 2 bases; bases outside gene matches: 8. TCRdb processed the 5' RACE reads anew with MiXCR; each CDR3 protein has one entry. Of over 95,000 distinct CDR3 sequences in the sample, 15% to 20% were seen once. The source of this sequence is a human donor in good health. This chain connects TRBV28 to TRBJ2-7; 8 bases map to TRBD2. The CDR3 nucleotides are TGTGCCAGCAGTCCCCCGCCGACTAGCGCCTACGAGCAGTACTTC. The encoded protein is CASSPPPTSAYEQYF.